This TCR beta chain was recorded in a study of CD8+CD57+ T cells in acquired aplastic anemia. The CDR3 totals 15 residues. In germline, CDR1 is DFQATT, CDR2 SNEGSKA (reference sequence). Germline trimming cut 3 bases from V and 1 base from J; bases unmatched to any gene: 8. Genomic DNA, serving as template, underwent TCR beta VDJ and CDR3 profiling. TCRdb reprocessed the reads with MiXCR, giving one entry per CDR3 protein. The sample consists of approximately 250,000 distinct CDR3 sequences, roughly 82% of them appearing once. An expansion of CD8+CD57+ cells by flow cytometry had been shown in patients chosen for sequencing.

This sequence joins TRBV20-1 and TRBJ2-5, with 7 bases that match TRBD1. Sequencing was carried out using sorted CD4+, CD8+, or CD8+CD57+ T cells (not recorded which) from PBMCs. The origin of this receptor is a human donor with aplastic anemia. The CDR3 DNA follows: TGCAGTGCTAGTGGGACAGAACTACTCCAAGAGACCCAGTACTTC. As protein: CSASGTELLQETQYF.